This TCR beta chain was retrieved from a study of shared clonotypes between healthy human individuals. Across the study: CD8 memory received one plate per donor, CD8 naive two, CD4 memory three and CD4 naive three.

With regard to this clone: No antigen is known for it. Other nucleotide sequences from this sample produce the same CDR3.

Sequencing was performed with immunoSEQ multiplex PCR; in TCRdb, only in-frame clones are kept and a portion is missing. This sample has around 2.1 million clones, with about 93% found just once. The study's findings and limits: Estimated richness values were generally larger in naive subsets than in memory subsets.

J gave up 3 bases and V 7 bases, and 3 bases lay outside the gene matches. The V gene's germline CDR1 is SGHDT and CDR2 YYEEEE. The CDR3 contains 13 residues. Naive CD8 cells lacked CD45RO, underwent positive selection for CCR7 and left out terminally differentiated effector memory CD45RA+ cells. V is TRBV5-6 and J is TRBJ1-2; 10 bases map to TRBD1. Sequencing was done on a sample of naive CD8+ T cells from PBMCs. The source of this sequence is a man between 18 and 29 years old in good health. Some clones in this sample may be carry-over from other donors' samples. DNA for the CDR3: TGTGCCAGCCGGGACAGGGGTTACTATGGCTACACCTTC. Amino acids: CASRDRGYYGYTF.